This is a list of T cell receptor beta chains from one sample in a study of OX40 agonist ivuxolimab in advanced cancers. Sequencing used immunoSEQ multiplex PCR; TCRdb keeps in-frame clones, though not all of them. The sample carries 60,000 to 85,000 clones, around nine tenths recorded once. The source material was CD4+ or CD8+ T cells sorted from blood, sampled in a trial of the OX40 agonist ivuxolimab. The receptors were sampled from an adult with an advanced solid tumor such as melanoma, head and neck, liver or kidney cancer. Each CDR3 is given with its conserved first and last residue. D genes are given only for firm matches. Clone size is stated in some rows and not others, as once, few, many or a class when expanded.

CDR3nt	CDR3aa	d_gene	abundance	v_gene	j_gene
TGTGCCAGCAGCTACCTACCCGGGGGGGATACGCAGTATTTT	CASSYLPGGDTQYF	TRBD2	-	TRBV7-6	TRBJ2-3
TGCGCCAGCAGGACAGGGGAGGGTACTGAAGCTTTCTTT	CASRTGEGTEAFF	TRBD1	-	TRBV5-1	TRBJ1-1
TGTGCCAGCAGCTTAGCGGGTGGAGACATTCAGTACTTC	CASSLAGGDIQYF	-	-	TRBV7-9	TRBJ2-4
TGCGCCAGCACTGAGGACAGGGCTAACTATGGCTACACCTTC	CASTEDRANYGYTF	TRBD1	-	TRBV5-1	TRBJ1-2
TGTGCCAGCAGTCGGGACTCCAGTTTTAGGCATTTT	CASSRDSSFRHF	-	-	TRBV2	TRBJ2-3
TGTGCCAGCAGCTTAGAAGGAACTCTAGGGGAGACCCAGTACTTC	CASSLEGTLGETQYF	-	-	TRBV7-9	TRBJ2-5
TGCGCCAGCAGCCAATTAGGCAATCAGCCCCAGCATTTT	CASSQLGNQPQHF	-	-	TRBV4-1	TRBJ1-5
TGTGCCAGCAGGGTCGGGGAGACCCAGTACTTC	CASRVGETQYF	-	-	TRBV19	TRBJ2-5
TGTGCCACGGGCGCGGGAGATACCGGGGAGCTGTTTTTT	CATGAGDTGELFF	TRBD2	-	TRBV15	TRBJ2-2
TGTGCCAGCAGTCCCACGGGTATAGCTGAAGCTTTCTTT	CASSPTGIAEAFF	-	-	TRBV28	TRBJ1-1
TGTGCCAGCAGCTTCGAGGCACTGAACACTGAAGCTTTCTTT	CASSFEALNTEAFF	-	-	TRBV7-2	TRBJ1-1
TGTGCCAGCAGCTTGATGCGCTCCTACAATGAGCAGTTCTTC	CASSLMRSYNEQFF	-	-	TRBV5-8	TRBJ2-1
TGTGCCAGCAGTATTGCTTACGAGCAGTACTTC	CASSIAYEQYF	-	-	TRBV28	TRBJ2-7
TGTGCCAGCAGTTTACAGGTCAATCAGCCCCAGCATTTT	CASSLQVNQPQHF	-	-	TRBV6-5	TRBJ1-5
TGTGCCAGTAGTATTACGGGAGGGATCGATACGCAGTATTTT	CASSITGGIDTQYF	TRBD2	-	TRBV19	TRBJ2-3
TGTGCCAGCAGTGCCGGTGGGTTCACAGATACGCAGTATTTT	CASSAGGFTDTQYF	-	-	TRBV7-6	TRBJ2-3
TGTGCCAGCAGTGAAGAGAATACGCAGTATTTT	CASSEENTQYF	-	few	TRBV6-1	TRBJ2-3
TGTGCCAGCAGCTTAACGTCCAGGGGAGGCTCCTACAATGAGCAGTTCTTC	CASSLTSRGGSYNEQFF	-	-	TRBV7-3	TRBJ2-1
TGTGCCTGGAACCCGGGGCTACGGAGAGATACGCAGTATTTT	CAWNPGLRRDTQYF	-	-	TRBV30	TRBJ2-3
TGCGCCAGCAGCTTGGCCGGGGAATCGCGTCAGCCCCAGCATTTT	CASSLAGESRQPQHF	-	-	TRBV5-1	TRBJ1-5
TGTGCCAGCAGGCCGGGACTAGCGGGTGCCGGGGAGCTGTTTTTT	CASRPGLAGAGELFF	TRBD2	-	TRBV2	TRBJ2-2
TGTGCCAGCAGCCGGACAGCTAACACTGAAGCTTTCTTT	CASSRTANTEAFF	-	once	TRBV14	TRBJ1-1
TGTGCCAGCAGCCCAGAGGGGGCTACGGGGACCCAGTACTTC	CASSPEGATGTQYF	TRBD1	-	TRBV11-1	TRBJ2-5
TGTGCCAGTAGCTATCCTGGTCATCCAGATACGCAGTATTTT	CASSYPGHPDTQYF	-	-	TRBV19	TRBJ2-3
TGTGCCAGCAGCCGCGGGGGACCCTACGAGCAGTACTTC	CASSRGGPYEQYF	TRBD2	few	TRBV5-4	TRBJ2-7
TGCGCCAGCAGCTTGAGCGCCCCCTCCTACGAGCAGTACTTC	CASSLSAPSYEQYF	-	-	TRBV5-1	TRBJ2-7
TGTGCCAGCAGATACCGGGACCTCCAAAATGAAAAACTGTTTTTT	CASRYRDLQNEKLFF	-	once	TRBV2	TRBJ1-4
TGTGCCAGCAGACTTAACACCGGGGAGCTGTTTTTT	CASRLNTGELFF	-	once	TRBV7-9	TRBJ2-2
TGTGCCAGCAGCCCGGGCAGCTCTGGAAACACCATATATTTT	CASSPGSSGNTIYF	-	-	TRBV14	TRBJ1-3
TGTGCCAGCAGCTTAGAATTCGGGTTCCCGGGCACTGAAGCTTTCTTT	CASSLEFGFPGTEAFF	-	-	TRBV7-2	TRBJ1-1
TGTGCCAGTTTAGCGGGAGCCCTATACAATGAGCAGTTCTTC	CASLAGALYNEQFF	TRBD2	-	TRBV28	TRBJ2-1
TGCGCCAGCAGCCCTCGGATAGGTGTGGCGGAGCAGTACTTC	CASSPRIGVAEQYF	-	-	TRBV5-1	TRBJ2-7
TGTGCCAGCTCAGTGGACGGTTTCAACACTGAAGCTTTCTTT	CASSVDGFNTEAFF	-	-	TRBV18	TRBJ1-1
TGTGCCAGCAGAGTTCAGCCTGGCTCCTACAATGAGCAGTTCTTC	CASRVQPGSYNEQFF	-	-	TRBV28	TRBJ2-1
TGCGCCAGCAGCCACGACGTCTCCGGGACAGGGGGCCTGCGGGGATACTATCAGCCCCAGCATTTT	CASSHDVSGTGGLRGYYQPQHF	TRBD1	once	TRBV4-1	TRBJ1-5
TGTGCCAGCAGCCTCAATTGGGAAGATACGCAGTATTTT	CASSLNWEDTQYF	-	-	TRBV14	TRBJ2-3
TGTGCCAGCAGCTCCAAACGGGGCCTAGCTGAGCAGTTCTTC	CASSSKRGLAEQFF	-	-	TRBV5-4	TRBJ2-1
TGCGCCAGCAGCCAAGCCCCGTTGCTTCAGGGTACAGATACGCAGTATTTT	CASSQAPLLQGTDTQYF	-	-	TRBV4-3	TRBJ2-3
TGTGCCAGCAGTGCTTACAGCTACCGCCAAGAGACCCAGTACTTC	CASSAYSYRQETQYF	-	-	TRBV25-1	TRBJ2-5
TGTGCCTGGAGTGTAGGCTTTAACTATGGCTACACCTTC	CAWSVGFNYGYTF	-	-	TRBV30	TRBJ1-2
TGTGCCAGCAGTTTCCTCGGACAGGGGAGGTTGAATGAGCAGTTCTTC	CASSFLGQGRLNEQFF	TRBD1	-	TRBV27	TRBJ2-1
TGTGCCAGTAGACCTTCCGGCGGGAGGACCACAGATACGCAGTATTTT	CASRPSGGRTTDTQYF	TRBD2	-	TRBV19	TRBJ2-3
TGCGCCAGCAGCTTCGATAGAGATACGCAGTATTTT	CASSFDRDTQYF	-	once	TRBV5-1	TRBJ2-3
TGTGCCACCAGCAGAGATAGGCAGGTATATGGCGAGCAGTACTTC	CATSRDRQVYGEQYF	-	-	TRBV15	TRBJ2-7
TGCGCCAGCAGCTTGTCGACAGGGACGGACGTCTATGAGCAGTTCTTC	CASSLSTGTDVYEQFF	TRBD1	once	TRBV5-1	TRBJ2-1
TGCGCCAGCAGGCAAACAGCCACAGATACGCAGTATTTT	CASRQTATDTQYF	-	-	TRBV4-1	TRBJ2-3
TGTGCCAGCAGCTTGGTGGGGATGGTTAGTGAAAAACTGTTTTTT	CASSLVGMVSEKLFF	-	-	TRBV5-6	TRBJ1-4
TGCAGCGTTGAGGGACGGGCGAATGAAAAACTGTTTTTT	CSVEGRANEKLFF	-	-	TRBV29-1	TRBJ1-4
TGTGCCTGGAGTGTACTGGGGGCCTACCAAGAGACCCAGTACTTC	CAWSVLGAYQETQYF	-	-	TRBV30	TRBJ2-5
TGTGCCAGCAGCGTCGGGACAGGGTACATAGAGCAGTACTTC	CASSVGTGYIEQYF	TRBD1	-	TRBV7-2	TRBJ2-7
TGCGCCAGCAGCTCGGGGGACGAAGTGAACACTGAAGCTTTCTTT	CASSSGDEVNTEAFF	-	few	TRBV5-1	TRBJ1-1
TGCGCCAGCAGCCCTACCAAGGGACTAGCGGGAGGTACTGGTTTGTGGGAGCAGTACTTC	CASSPTKGLAGGTGLWEQYF	TRBD2	-	TRBV4-1	TRBJ2-7
TGCGCCAGCAGCTCACTAGCAAACACAGATACGCAGTATTTT	CASSSLANTDTQYF	-	-	TRBV5-1	TRBJ2-3